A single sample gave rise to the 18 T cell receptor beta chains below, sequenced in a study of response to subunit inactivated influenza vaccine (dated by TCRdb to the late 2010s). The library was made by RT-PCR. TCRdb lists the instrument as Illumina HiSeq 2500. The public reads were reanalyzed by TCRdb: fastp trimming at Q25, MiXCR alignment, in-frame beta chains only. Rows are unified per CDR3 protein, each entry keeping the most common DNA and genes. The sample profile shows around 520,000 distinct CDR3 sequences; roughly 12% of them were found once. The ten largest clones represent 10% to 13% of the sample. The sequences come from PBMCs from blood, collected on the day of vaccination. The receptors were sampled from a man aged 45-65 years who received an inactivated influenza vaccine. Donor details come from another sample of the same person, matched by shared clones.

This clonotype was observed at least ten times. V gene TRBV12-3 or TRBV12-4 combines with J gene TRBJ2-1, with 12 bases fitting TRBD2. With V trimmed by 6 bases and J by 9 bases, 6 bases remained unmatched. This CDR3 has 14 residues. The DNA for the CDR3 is TGTGCCAGCAGGAGACTAGCGGGAGACACTGAGCAGTTCTTC. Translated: CASRRLAGDTEQFF.

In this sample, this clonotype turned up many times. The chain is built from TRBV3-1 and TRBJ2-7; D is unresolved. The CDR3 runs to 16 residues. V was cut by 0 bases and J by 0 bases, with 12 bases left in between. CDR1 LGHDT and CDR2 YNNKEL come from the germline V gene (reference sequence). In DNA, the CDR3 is TGTGCCAGCAGCCAAGATCCCAGACTTTCCTCCTACGAGCAGTACTTC. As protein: CASSQDPRLSSYEQYF.

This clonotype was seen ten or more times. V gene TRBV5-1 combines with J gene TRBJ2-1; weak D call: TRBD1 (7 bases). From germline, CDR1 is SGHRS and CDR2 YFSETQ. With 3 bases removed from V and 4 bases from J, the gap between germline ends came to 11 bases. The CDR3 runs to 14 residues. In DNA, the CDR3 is TGCGCCAGCAGCTCCGGGGGACAGTACAATGAGCAGTTCTTC. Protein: CASSSGGQYNEQFF.

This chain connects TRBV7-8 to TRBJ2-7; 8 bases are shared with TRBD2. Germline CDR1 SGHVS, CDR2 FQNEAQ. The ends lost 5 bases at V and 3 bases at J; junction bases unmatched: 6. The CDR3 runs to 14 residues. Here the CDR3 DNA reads TGTGCCAGCAGCGCCAGACTAGCGAGCTACGAGCAGTACTTC. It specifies CASSARLASYEQYF.

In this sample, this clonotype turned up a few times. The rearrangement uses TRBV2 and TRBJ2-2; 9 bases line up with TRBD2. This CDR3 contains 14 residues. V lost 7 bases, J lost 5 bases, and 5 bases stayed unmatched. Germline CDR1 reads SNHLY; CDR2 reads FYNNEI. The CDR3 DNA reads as TGTGCCAGCAAACCTAGCGGGGCTACCGGGGAGCTGTTTTTT. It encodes CASKPSGATGELFF.

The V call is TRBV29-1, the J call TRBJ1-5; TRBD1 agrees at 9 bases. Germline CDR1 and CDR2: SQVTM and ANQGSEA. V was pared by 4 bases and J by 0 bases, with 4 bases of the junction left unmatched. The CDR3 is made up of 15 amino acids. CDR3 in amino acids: CSVARTGDSNQPQHF. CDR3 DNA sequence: TGCAGCGTTGCCCGGACAGGGGATAGCAATCAGCCCCAGCATTTT. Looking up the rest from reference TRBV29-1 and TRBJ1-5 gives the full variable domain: SAVISQKPSRDICQRGTSLTIQCQVDSQVTMMFWYRQQPGQSLTLIATANQGSEATYESGFVIDKFPISRPNLTFSTLTVSNMSPEDSSIYLCSVARTGDSNQPQHFGDGTRLSIL.

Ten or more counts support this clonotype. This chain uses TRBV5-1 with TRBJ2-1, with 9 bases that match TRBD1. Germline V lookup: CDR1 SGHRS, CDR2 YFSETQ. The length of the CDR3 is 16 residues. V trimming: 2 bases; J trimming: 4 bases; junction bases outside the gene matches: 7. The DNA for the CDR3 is TGCGCCAGCAGCTTTACTCCGGGACAGGGATACAATGAGCAGTTCTTC. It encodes CASSFTPGQGYNEQFF.

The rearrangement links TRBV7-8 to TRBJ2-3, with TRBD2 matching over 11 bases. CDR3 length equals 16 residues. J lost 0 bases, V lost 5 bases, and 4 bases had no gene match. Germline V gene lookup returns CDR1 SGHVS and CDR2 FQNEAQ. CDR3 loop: CASSRRLAGSTDTQYF. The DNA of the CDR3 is TGTGCCAGCAGCCGAAGACTAGCGGGAAGCACAGATACGCAGTATTTT.

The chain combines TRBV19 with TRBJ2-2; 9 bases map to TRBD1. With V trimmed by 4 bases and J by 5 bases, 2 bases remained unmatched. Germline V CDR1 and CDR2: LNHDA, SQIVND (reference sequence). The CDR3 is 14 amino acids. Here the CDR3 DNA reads TGTGCCAGTAGTAACAGGGGGCAGACCGGGGAGCTGTTTTTT. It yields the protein CASSNRGQTGELFF.

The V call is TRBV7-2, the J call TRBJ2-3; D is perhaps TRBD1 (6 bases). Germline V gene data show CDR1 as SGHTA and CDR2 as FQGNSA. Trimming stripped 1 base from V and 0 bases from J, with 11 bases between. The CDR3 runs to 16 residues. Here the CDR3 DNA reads TGTGCCAGCAGCTTAGGGCCAGGGGCTAGCACAGATACGCAGTATTTT. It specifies CASSLGPGASTDTQYF. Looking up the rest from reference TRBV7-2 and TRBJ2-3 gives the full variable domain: GAGVSQSPSNKVTEKGKDVELRCDPISGHTALYWYRQSLGQGLEFLIYFQGNSAPDKSGLPSDRFSAERTGGSVSTLTIQRTQQEDSAVYLCASSLGPGASTDTQYFGPGTRLTVL.

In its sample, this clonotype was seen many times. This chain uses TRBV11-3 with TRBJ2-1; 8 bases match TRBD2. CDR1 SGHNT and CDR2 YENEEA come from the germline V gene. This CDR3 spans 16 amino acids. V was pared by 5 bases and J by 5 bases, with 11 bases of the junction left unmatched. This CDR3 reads CASSLGGSGKNNEQFF. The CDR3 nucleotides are TGTGCCAGCAGCCTTGGGGGTAGCGGGAAGAACAATGAGCAGTTCTTC. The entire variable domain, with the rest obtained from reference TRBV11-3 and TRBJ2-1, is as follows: EAGVVQSPRYKIIEKKQPVAFWCNPISGHNTLYWYLQNLGQGPELLIRYENEEAVDDSQLPKDRFSAERLKGVDSTLKIQPAELGDSAVYLCASSLGGSGKNNEQFFGPGTRLTVL.

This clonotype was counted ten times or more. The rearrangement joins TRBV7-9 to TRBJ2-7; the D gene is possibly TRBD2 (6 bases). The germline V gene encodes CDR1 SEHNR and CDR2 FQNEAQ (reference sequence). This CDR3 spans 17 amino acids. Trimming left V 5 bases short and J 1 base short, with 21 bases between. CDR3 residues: CASSLPRGLGESYEQYF. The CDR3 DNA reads TGTGCCAGCAGCCTCCCTAGGGGACTTGGCGAATCCTACGAGCAGTACTTC.

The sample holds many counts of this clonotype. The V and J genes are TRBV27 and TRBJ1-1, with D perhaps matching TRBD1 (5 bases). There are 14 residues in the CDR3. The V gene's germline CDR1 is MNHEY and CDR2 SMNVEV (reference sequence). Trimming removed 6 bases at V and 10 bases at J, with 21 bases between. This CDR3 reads CASRVFFERDPAFF. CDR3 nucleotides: TGTGCCAGCAGGGTCTTTTTTGAGCGGGACCCAGCTTTCTTT.

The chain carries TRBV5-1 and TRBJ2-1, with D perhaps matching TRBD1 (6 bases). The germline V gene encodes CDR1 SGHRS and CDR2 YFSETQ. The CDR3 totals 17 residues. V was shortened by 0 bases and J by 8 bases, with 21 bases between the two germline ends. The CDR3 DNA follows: TGCGCCAGCAGCTTGGGGGCCGGGCAGGGGATTTGGTATGAGCAGTTCTTC. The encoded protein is CASSLGAGQGIWYEQFF.

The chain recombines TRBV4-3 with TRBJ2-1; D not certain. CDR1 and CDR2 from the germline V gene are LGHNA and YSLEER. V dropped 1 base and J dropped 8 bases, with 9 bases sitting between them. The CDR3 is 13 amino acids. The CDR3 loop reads CASSQGLVDEQFF. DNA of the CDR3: TGCGCCAGCAGCCAAGGGCTGGTTGATGAGCAGTTCTTC.

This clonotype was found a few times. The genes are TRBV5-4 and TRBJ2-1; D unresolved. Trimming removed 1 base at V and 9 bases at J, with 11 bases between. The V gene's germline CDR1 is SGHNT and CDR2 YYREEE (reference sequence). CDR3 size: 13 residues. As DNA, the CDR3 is TGTGCCAGCAGCTTGATTGGGGTTGTTGAGCAGTTCTTC. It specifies CASSLIGVVEQFF.

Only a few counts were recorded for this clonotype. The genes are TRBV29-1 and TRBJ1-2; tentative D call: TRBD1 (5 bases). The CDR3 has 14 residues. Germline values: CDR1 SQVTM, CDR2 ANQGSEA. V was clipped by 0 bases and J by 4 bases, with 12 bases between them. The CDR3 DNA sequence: TGCAGCGTTGAAGATACAGTCCAGGGCTATGGCTACACCTTC. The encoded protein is CSVEDTVQGYGYTF.

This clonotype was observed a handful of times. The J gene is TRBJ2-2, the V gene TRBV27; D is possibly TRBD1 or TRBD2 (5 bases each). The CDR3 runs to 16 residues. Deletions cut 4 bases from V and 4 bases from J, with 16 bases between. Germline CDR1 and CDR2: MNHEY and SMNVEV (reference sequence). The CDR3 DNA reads TGTGCCAGCAGTTACGGGGATTTTAGGGGCACCGGGGAGCTGTTTTTT. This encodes CASSYGDFRGTGELFF.